A single sample is the source of the 5 T cell receptor beta chains below, sequenced in a study of cytomegalovirus exposure and HLA in healthy donors. It was with 60 Vbeta and 13 Jbeta primers that the PCR ran. Measured with immunoSEQ multiplex PCR; TCRdb has only the in-frame clones, and not every one. The sample has 150,000 to 160,000 clones, approximately 74% seen once; the top ten hold 2.5% to 3%. Sequenced material: PBMCs. The source is a man younger than 30 in good health and CMV-seronegative.

The chain links TRBV5-5 to TRBJ2-3, with TRBD1 identical over 9 bases. The V and J ends lost 4 bases and 3 bases, in that order; junction bases with no gene match: 3. This CDR3 spans 14 amino acids. Per the germline V gene, CDR1 is SGHKS and CDR2 is YYEKEE (reference sequence). CDR3 nucleotide sequence: TGTGCCAGCAGCCCTGGACAGGGGACAGATACGCAGTATTTT. This gives the protein CASSPGQGTDTQYF.

CDR3 bases: TGCGCCAGCAGCTATAGCGGGGGGGCCTATGAGCAGTTCTTC. This sequence encodes CASSYSGGAYEQFF. The J gene is TRBJ2-1, the V gene TRBV5-1, with TRBD2 matching over 11 bases. CDR3 length: 14 residues. Per the germline V gene, CDR1 is SGHRS and CDR2 is YFSETQ. V was pared by 3 bases and J by 8 bases, with 4 bases of the junction left unmatched.

The chain links TRBV7-9 to TRBJ1-1; D might be TRBD1 (5 bases). The ends were cut back, 5 bases at V and 7 bases at J, with 14 bases in the middle. CDR1 is SEHNR, CDR2 FQNEAQ, per germline (reference sequence). This CDR3 contains 13 residues. This chain's CDR3 is CASSPPVRGEAFF. DNA for the CDR3: TGTGCCAGCAGCCCTCCAGTAAGGGGTGAAGCTTTCTTT. Full variable domain (outside the CDR3, taken from reference TRBV7-9 and TRBJ1-1): DTGVSQNPRHKITKRGQNVTFRCDPISEHNRLYWYRQTLGQGPEFLTYFQNEAQLEKSRLLSDRFSAERPKGSFSTLEIQRTEQGDSAMYLCASSPPVRGEAFFGQGTRLTVV.

This clone was seen a handful of times. The rearrangement joins TRBV5-1 to TRBJ1-6; tentative D call: TRBD1 (6 bases). This CDR3 has 14 amino acids. Per germline, CDR1 SGHRS and CDR2 YFSETQ. Trimming stripped 4 bases from V and 8 bases from J, with 13 bases between. The CDR3 loop is CASSNGQYDSPLHF. The CDR3 nucleotides are TGCGCCAGCAGCAACGGACAGTACGATTCACCCCTCCACTTT. Drawing the rest from reference TRBV5-1 and TRBJ1-6, the complete variable domain is KAGVTQTPRYLIKTRGQQVTLSCSPISGHRSVSWYQQTPGQGLQFLFEYFSETQRNKGNFPGRFSGRQFSNSRSEMNVSTLELGDSALYLCASSNGQYDSPLHFGNGTRLTVT.

The chain employs TRBV2 and TRBJ1-4; 8 bases line up with TRBD1. Germline loops: CDR1 SNHLY, CDR2 FYNNEI. The CDR3 length is 14 residues. After removal of 4 bases from V and 4 bases from J, the junction contained 2 bases not matched to a gene. The DNA for the CDR3 is TGTGCCAGCAGTGGGACAGGGAGTAATGAAAAACTGTTTTTT. Translation: CASSGTGSNEKLFF.